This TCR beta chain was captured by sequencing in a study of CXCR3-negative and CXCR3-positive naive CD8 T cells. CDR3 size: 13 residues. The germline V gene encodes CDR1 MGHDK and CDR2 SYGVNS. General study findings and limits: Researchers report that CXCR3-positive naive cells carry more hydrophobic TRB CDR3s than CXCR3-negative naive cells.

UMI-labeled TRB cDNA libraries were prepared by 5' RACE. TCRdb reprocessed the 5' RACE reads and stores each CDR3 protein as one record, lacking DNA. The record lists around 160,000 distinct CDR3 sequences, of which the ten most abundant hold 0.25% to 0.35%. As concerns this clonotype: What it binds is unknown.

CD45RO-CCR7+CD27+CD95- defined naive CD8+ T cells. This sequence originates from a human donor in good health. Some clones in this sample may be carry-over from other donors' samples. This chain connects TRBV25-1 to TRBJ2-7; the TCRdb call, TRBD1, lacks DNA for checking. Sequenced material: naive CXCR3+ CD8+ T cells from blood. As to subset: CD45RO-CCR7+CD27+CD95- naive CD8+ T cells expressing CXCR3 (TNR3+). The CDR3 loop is CASSLAGDYEQYF.